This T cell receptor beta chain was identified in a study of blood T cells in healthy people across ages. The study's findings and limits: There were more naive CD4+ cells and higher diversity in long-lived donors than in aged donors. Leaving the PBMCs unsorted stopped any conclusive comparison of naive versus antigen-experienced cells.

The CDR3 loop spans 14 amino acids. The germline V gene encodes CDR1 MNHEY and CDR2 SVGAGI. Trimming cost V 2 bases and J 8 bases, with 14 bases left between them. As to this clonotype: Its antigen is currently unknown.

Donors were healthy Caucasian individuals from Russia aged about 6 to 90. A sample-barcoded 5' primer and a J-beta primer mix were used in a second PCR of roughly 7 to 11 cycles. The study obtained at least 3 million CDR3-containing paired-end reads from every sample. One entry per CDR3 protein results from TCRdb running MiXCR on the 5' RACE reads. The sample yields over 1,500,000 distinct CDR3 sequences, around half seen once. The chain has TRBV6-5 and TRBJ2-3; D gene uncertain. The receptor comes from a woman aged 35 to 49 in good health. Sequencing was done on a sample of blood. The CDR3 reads CASSYGRASATQYF. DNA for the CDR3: TGTGCCAGCAGTTACGGTAGGGCTTCAGCTACGCAGTATTTT.